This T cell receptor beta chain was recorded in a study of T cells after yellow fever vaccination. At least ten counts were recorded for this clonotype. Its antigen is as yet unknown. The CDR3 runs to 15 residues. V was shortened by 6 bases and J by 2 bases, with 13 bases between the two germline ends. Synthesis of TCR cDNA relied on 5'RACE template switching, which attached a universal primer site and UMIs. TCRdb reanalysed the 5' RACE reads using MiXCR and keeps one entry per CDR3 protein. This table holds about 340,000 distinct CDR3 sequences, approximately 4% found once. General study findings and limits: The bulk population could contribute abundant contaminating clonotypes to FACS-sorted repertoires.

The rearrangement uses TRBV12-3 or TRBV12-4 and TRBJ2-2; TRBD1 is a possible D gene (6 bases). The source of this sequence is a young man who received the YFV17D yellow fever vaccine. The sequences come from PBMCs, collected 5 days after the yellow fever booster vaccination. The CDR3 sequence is CASRPPGQNTGELFF. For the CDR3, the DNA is TGTGCCAGCAGACCTCCGGGACAAAACACCGGGGAGCTGTTTTTT.